The present TCR beta chain was sequenced within a study of shared clonotypes between healthy human individuals. This CDR3 comprises 15 residues. CDR1 is MNHNS and CDR2 is SASEGT in the germline V gene. V was trimmed by 0 bases and J by 2 bases, leaving 10 bases between them. The table came from immunoSEQ multiplex PCR; TCRdb's copy has only in-frame clones and leaves some out. Here the sample spans over a million clones, around 98.5% being singletons. Sequencing input: naive CD4+ T cells sorted from blood. The subset was: CD45RA+ positively selected. This sequence was found in a man aged 25 to 40 in good health. The chain couples TRBV6-1 to TRBJ1-2; no clear D. The CDR3 nucleotides are TGTGCCAGCAGTGAAGCGGCAGCCGCCAACTATGGCTACACCTTC. Translated, it gives CASSEAAAANYGYTF.